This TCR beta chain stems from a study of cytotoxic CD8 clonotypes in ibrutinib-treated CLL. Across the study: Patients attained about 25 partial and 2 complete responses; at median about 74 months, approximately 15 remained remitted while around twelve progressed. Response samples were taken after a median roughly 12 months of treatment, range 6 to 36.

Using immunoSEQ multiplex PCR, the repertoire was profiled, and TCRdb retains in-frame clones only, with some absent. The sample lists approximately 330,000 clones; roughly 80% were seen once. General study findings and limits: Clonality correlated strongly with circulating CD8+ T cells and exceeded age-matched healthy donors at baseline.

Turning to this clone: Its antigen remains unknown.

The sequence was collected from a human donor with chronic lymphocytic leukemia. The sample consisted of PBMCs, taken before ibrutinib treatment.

The CDR3 coding sequence is TGTGCCAGCAGTTTGTATAGGGATGGCTATGGCTACACCTTC. Its protein is CASSLYRDGYGYTF. The V gene is TRBV28, the J gene TRBJ1-2; no reliable D call. There are 14 residues in the CDR3. V lost 3 bases and J lost 4, with 12 bases in between. CDR1 and CDR2 from the germline V gene are MDHEN and SYDVKM.